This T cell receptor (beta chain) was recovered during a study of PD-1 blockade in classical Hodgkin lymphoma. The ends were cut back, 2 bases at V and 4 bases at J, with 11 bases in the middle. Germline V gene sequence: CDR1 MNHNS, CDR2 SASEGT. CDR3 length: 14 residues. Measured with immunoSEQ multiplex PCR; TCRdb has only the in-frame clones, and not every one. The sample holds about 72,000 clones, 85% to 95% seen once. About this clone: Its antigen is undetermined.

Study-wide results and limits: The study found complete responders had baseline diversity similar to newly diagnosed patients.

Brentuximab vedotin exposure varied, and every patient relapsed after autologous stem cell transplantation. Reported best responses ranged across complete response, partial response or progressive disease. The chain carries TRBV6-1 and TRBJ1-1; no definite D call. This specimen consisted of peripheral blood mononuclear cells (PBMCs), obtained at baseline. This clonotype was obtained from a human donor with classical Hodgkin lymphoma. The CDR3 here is CASSENSWGTEAFF. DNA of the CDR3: TGTGCCAGCAGTGAAAACTCTTGGGGCACTGAAGCTTTCTTT.